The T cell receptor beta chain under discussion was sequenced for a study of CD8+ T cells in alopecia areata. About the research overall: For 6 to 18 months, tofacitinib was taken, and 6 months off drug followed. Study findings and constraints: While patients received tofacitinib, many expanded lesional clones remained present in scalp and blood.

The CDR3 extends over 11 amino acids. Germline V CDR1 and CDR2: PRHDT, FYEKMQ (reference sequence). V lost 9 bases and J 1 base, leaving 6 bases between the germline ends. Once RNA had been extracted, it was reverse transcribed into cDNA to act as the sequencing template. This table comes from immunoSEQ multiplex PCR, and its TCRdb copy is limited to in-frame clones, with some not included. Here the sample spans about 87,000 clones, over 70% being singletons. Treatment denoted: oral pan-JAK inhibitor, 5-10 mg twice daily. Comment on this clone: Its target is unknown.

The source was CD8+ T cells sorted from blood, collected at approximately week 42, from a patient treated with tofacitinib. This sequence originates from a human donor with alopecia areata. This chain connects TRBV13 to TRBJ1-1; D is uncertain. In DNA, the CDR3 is TGTGCCAGTGGGGAGAACACTGAAGCTTTCTTT. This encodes CASGENTEAFF.